Below are 24 T cell receptor beta chains sequenced from a single sample in a study of cytomegalovirus exposure and HLA in healthy donors. The primer mix had 60 Vbeta and 13 Jbeta primers. Only in-frame clones appear in the TCRdb table, and some are missing; sequencing was by immunoSEQ multiplex PCR. Found here are under 200,000 clones, approximately 77% of them singletons; the top ten hold around 2%. Material for sequencing was PBMCs. These receptors were collected from a man aged 50 to 60 in good health and CMV-seropositive.

V usage is TRBV4-2 and J usage is TRBJ2-5, with 11 bases lining up with TRBD2. CDR3 length: 17 amino acids. V was pared by 1 base and J by 3 bases, with 7 bases of the junction left unmatched. The germline V gene encodes CDR1 LGHNA and CDR2 YNFKEQ. Written as DNA, the CDR3 is TGTGCCAGCAGCCAAGCTACAACTAGCGGGGGAAAAGAGACCCAGTACTTC. Translated, it gives CASSQATTSGGKETQYF.

CDR3 DNA: TGTGCCAGTAGTGGGACAGGGGGGAGTCAGCCCCAGCATTTT. This sequence encodes CASSGTGGSQPQHF. The J gene is TRBJ1-5, the V gene TRBV19, with TRBD1 matching over 11 bases. The CDR3 has 14 amino acids. Germline lookup yields CDR1 LNHDA and CDR2 SQIVND (reference sequence). J gave up 6 bases and V 5 bases, and 3 bases lay outside the gene matches.

The gene calls are TRBV7-3 and TRBJ1-1; no reliable D call. Germline V gene lookup returns CDR1 SGHTA and CDR2 FQGTGA. The germline V and J ends were trimmed by 2 bases and 5 bases, with 9 bases remaining between them. CDR3 length: 13 amino acids. The CDR3 DNA is TGTGCCAGCAGCTTATCTTTGGAGACTGAAGCTTTCTTT. Translation: CASSLSLETEAFF. The entire variable domain, with the rest obtained from reference TRBV7-3 and TRBJ1-1, is as follows: GAGVSQTPSNKVTEKGKYVELRCDPISGHTALYWYRQSLGQGPEFLIYFQGTGAADDSGLPNDRFFAVRPEGSVSTLKIQRTERGDSAVYLCASSLSLETEAFFGQGTRLTVV.

The chain is built from TRBV14 and TRBJ1-5; 12 bases agree with TRBD1. Germline CDR1 reads SGHDN; CDR2 reads FVKESK. This CDR3 contains 18 residues. V was pared by 4 bases and J by 4 bases, with 11 bases of the junction left unmatched. The CDR3 is CASSRGTGGAQLNQPQHF. DNA of the CDR3: TGTGCCAGCAGCCGAGGGACAGGGGGCGCGCAGCTTAATCAGCCCCAGCATTTT.

The rearrangement links TRBV5-1 to TRBJ2-5; the D gene is possibly TRBD2 (5 bases). In germline, CDR1 is SGHRS, CDR2 YFSETQ. CDR3 length: 14 amino acids. The V end was cut by 5 bases, the J end by 9 bases, with 20 bases between. The CDR3: CASRPQSQTGAQYF. Written as DNA, the CDR3 is TGCGCCAGCAGACCCCAGTCCCAGACCGGGGCCCAGTACTTC.

Written as DNA, the CDR3 is TGTGCCAGCAGCTTAGCCGCGGGGAGCTCCTACGAGCAGTACTTC. Translated, it gives CASSLAAGSSYEQYF. The chain carries TRBV11-1 and TRBJ2-7, with TRBD2 as a possible D gene (6 bases). This CDR3 has 15 amino acids. CDR1 SGHAT and CDR2 FQDESV come from the germline V gene (reference sequence). With 0 bases removed from V and 0 bases from J, the gap between germline ends came to 9 bases. Based on the CDR3 plus reference TRBV11-1 and TRBJ2-7, the full variable domain is EAEVAQSPRYKITEKSQAVAFWCDPISGHATLYWYRQILGQGPELLVQFQDESVVDDSQLPKDRFSAERLKGVDSTLKIQPAELGDSAMYLCASSLAAGSSYEQYFGPGTRLTVT.

The rearrangement uses TRBV9 and TRBJ1-6; possibly TRBD1 for D (5 bases). V was shortened by 2 bases and J by 9 bases, with 9 bases between the two germline ends. CDR1 is SGDLS, CDR2 YYNGEE, per germline. This CDR3 has 13 residues. The CDR3 DNA is TGTGCCAGCAGCGTTGCAGGGCTTTCACCCCTCCACTTT. It translates to CASSVAGLSPLHF.

This chain's CDR3 is CASSRQTGLYGYTF. CDR3 bases: TGTGCCAGTAGTAGACAGACAGGTCTCTATGGCTACACCTTC. This chain connects TRBV19 to TRBJ1-2, with a weak D call TRBD1 (6 bases). Trimming removed 4 bases at V and 4 bases at J, with 13 bases between. Germline CDR1 reads LNHDA; CDR2 reads SQIVND (reference sequence). The CDR3 loop spans 14 amino acids.

This clone came up a few times. The rearrangement links TRBV30 to TRBJ2-5; 9 bases agree with TRBD2. Germline CDR1 reads GTSNPN; CDR2 reads SVGIG (reference sequence). The CDR3 length is 14 residues. After removal of 0 bases from V and 4 bases from J, the junction contained 3 bases not matched to a gene. Here the CDR3 DNA reads TGTGCCTGGAGTGTACGCGGGGGGGTAGAGACCCAGTACTTC. Amino acids: CAWSVRGGVETQYF.

This sequence joins TRBV5-1 and TRBJ1-3; D may be TRBD1 (5 bases). V gave up 3 bases and J gave up 0 bases, with 7 bases separating them. The CDR3 has 14 amino acids. CDR1 is SGHRS and CDR2 is YFSETQ in the germline V gene. The CDR3 nucleotides are TGCGCCAGCAGCTCTCAGGGCTCTGGAAACACCATATATTTT. It codes for CASSSQGSGNTIYF.

The J gene is TRBJ2-4, the V gene TRBV4-2; D is perhaps TRBD2 (5 bases). CDR1 LGHNA and CDR2 YNFKEQ come from the germline V gene. This CDR3 spans 17 amino acids. V was pared by 0 bases and J by 1 base, with 13 bases between. This chain's CDR3 is CASSQEGLTGAKNIQYF. As DNA, the CDR3 is TGTGCCAGCAGCCAAGAAGGACTGACTGGGGCCAAAAACATTCAGTACTTC.

A single count supports this clone. This chain links TRBV15 with TRBJ1-4; no definite D call. Trimming stripped 4 bases from V and 10 bases from J, with 13 bases between. The CDR3 has 13 amino acids. Per germline, CDR1 LNHNV and CDR2 YYDKDF (reference sequence). CDR3 in amino acids: CATSKEGTGKLFF. The CDR3 DNA reads as TGTGCCACCAGCAAAGAGGGCACTGGAAAACTGTTTTTT.

J is TRBJ2-1 and V is TRBV11-2; TRBD1 matches at 7 bases. The CDR3 is made up of 17 amino acids. With 5 bases clipped from V and 6 bases from J, the junction kept 16 bases outside the gene matches. Germline V CDR1 and CDR2: SGHAT, FQNNGV. CDR3 DNA sequence: TGTGCCAGCAGCGCCGACAGGGATCCCTTCCCAAGCAATGAGCAGTTCTTC. Protein sequence: CASSADRDPFPSNEQFF.

The chain couples TRBV7-2 to TRBJ1-5, with TRBD1 matching 7 bases. V lost 5 bases to trimming and J lost 0 bases; unmatched junction nucleotides: 4. Germline CDR1 is SGHTA and CDR2 is FQGNSA. The CDR3 is 15 amino acids. CDR3: CASSLGQDSNQPQHF. CDR3 in DNA: TGTGCCAGCAGCCTCGGACAGGATAGCAATCAGCCCCAGCATTTT.

In its sample, this clone was seen a few times. The chain has TRBV7-3 and TRBJ2-2; D possibly corresponds to TRBD1 (5 bases). V shed 5 bases and J shed 8 bases, with 12 bases lying between them. The CDR3 is 13 residues long. Per the germline V gene, CDR1 is SGHTA and CDR2 is FQGTGA. DNA for the CDR3: TGTGCCAGCAGCCGAGCTAAGGGGGGGGAGCTGTTTTTT. It yields the protein CASSRAKGGELFF.

The rearrangement links TRBV10-3 to TRBJ2-3; D possibly corresponds to TRBD2 (5 bases). Trimming removed 2 bases at V and 2 bases at J, with 11 bases between. CDR1 ENHRY and CDR2 SYGVKD come from the germline V gene. The CDR3 sequence is 15 residues long. The CDR3 reads CAISEGRGFTDTQYF. CDR3 sequence (DNA): TGTGCCATCAGTGAGGGCCGCGGGTTCACAGATACGCAGTATTTT.

The rearrangement links TRBV7-9 to TRBJ2-1; a possible D gene is TRBD1 (5 bases). V gave up 7 bases and J gave up 7 bases, with 14 bases separating them. The CDR3 is 13 residues long. The V gene's germline CDR1 is SEHNR and CDR2 FQNEAQ (reference sequence). The CDR3 bases are TGTGCCAGCAAGACAGCTATGATAAATGAGCAGTTCTTC. It translates to CASKTAMINEQFF. The variable domain in full, completed from reference TRBV7-9 and TRBJ2-1, reads DTGVSQNPRHKITKRGQNVTFRCDPISEHNRLYWYRQTLGQGPEFLTYFQNEAQLEKSRLLSDRFSAERPKGSFSTLEIQRTEQGDSAMYLCASKTAMINEQFFGPGTRLTVL.

This rearrangement joins TRBV5-4 to TRBJ2-3; weak D call: TRBD2 (5 bases). The CDR3 is made up of 15 amino acids. The germline V gene has CDR1 SGHNT and CDR2 YYREEE (reference sequence). Trimming removed 0 bases from V and 1 base from J, with 9 bases in between. CDR3 in amino acids: CASSLELVGTDTQYF. The DNA of the CDR3 is TGTGCCAGCAGCTTGGAACTAGTTGGCACAGATACGCAGTATTTT.

The chain combines TRBV5-4 with TRBJ2-3; the D gene is possibly TRBD2 (6 bases). The ends were cut back, 5 bases at V and 2 bases at J, with 21 bases in the middle. The CDR3 runs to 17 residues. Germline-derived CDR1 and CDR2 are SGHNT and YYREEE (reference sequence). In DNA form, the CDR3 reads TGTGCCAGCAGAGTTGGGCCCCCTAGCGCGAACACAGATACGCAGTATTTT. As protein: CASRVGPPSANTDTQYF.

The chain couples TRBV14 to TRBJ2-7; 8 bases fit TRBD1. V lost 3 bases and J lost 3; bases outside the gene matches: 1. Germline CDR1 SGHDN, CDR2 FVKESK. CDR3 size: 13 residues. CDR3 DNA sequence: TGTGCCAGCAGCCAGGACAGGGTCTACGAGCAGTACTTC. It yields the protein CASSQDRVYEQYF.

The chain links TRBV7-7 to TRBJ1-1; the D is unclear. The CDR3 spans 15 residues. CDR1 is SSHAT, CDR2 FNYEAQ, per germline (reference sequence). The V gene lost 3 bases and the J gene lost 1 base, with 12 bases spanning the gap. CDR3 nucleotides: TGTGCCAGCAGCTTGGGCGCGGGTACGAACACTGAAGCTTTCTTT. Residues: CASSLGAGTNTEAFF.

V and J are TRBV9 and TRBJ2-4; 7 bases fit TRBD1. Trimming took 3 bases from V and 5 from J; bases not matched to a gene: 17. The germline CDR1 and CDR2 sequences are SGDLS and YYNGEE. This CDR3 has 18 residues. The DNA of the CDR3 is TGTGCCAGCAGCGAAAGGCCCTACAGGGGAGAGGACCAAAACATTCAGTACTTC. Translating it yields CASSERPYRGEDQNIQYF. Filled out from reference TRBV9 and TRBJ2-4, the complete variable domain reads DSGVTQTPKHLITATGQRVTLRCSPRSGDLSVYWYQQSLDQGLQFLIQYYNGEERAKGNILERFSAQQFPDLHSELNLSSLELGDSALYFCASSERPYRGEDQNIQYFGAGTRLSVL.

The chain employs TRBV19 and TRBJ2-2; D uncertain. Per germline, CDR1 LNHDA and CDR2 SQIVND (reference sequence). Trimming cost V 0 bases and J 8 bases, with 7 bases left between them. The CDR3 contains 13 residues. CDR3 nucleotide sequence: TGTGCCAGTAGTATAGACTTCCGGGGGGAGCTGTTTTTT. This sequence encodes CASSIDFRGELFF.

This clone was observed a handful of times. J is TRBJ2-7 and V is TRBV15; unclear D gene. From germline, CDR1 is LNHNV and CDR2 YYDKDF (reference sequence). The CDR3 loop spans 15 amino acids. V lost 1 base, J lost 1 base, and 11 bases lay in between. DNA of the CDR3: TGTGCCACCAGCAGAGCCCCCCGAACATCCTACGAGCAGTACTTC. This codes for CATSRAPRTSYEQYF.